This is a list of T cell receptor beta chains from one sample in a study of blood T cell repertoires in COVID-19. TCRdb's table, derived via immunoSEQ multiplex PCR, lists solely in-frame clones and lacks some. The data contain 250,000 to 300,000 clones, roughly nine tenths of them singletons. Material: PBMCs or T cells enriched from blood (not recorded which). These receptors all stem from a human donor in a cohort exposed to, infected with or recovered from COVID-19 (not recorded which). The donor label of this sample is uncertain. Each CDR3 is given with its conserved first and last residue. Fields, in order: V gene, clone size, J gene, D gene, CDR3 DNA, CDR3 protein. The D gene is left open where the match is weak. The listing skips clone size in some rows; elsewhere it reads once, few, many or a size class.

v_gene: TRBV14; abundance: NA; j_gene: TRBJ2-1; d_gene: NA; CDR3nt: TGTGCCAGCAGCCAAGTACGACAAAAGCCCTACAATGAGCAGTTCTTC; CDR3aa: CASSQVRQKPYNEQFF
v_gene: TRBV7-3; abundance: NA; j_gene: TRBJ2-1; d_gene: NA; CDR3nt: TGTGCCAGCAGCTTAAGTAGGGGGTCCTACAATGAGCAGTTCTTC; CDR3aa: CASSLSRGSYNEQFF
v_gene: TRBV6-5; abundance: NA; j_gene: TRBJ1-4; d_gene: TRBD1; CDR3nt: TGTGCCAGCGGCGGACAGGGTAATGAAAAACTGTTTTTT; CDR3aa: CASGGQGNEKLFF
v_gene: TRBV4-2; abundance: NA; j_gene: TRBJ1-3; d_gene: NA; CDR3nt: TGTGCCAGCAGCCAAGGTAGAGGGCGCTCTGGAAACACCATATATTTT; CDR3aa: CASSQGRGRSGNTIYF
v_gene: TRBV5-1; abundance: NA; j_gene: TRBJ2-5; d_gene: NA; CDR3nt: TGCGCCAGCAGCTTGGAAAGGGGGCAAGAGACCCAGTACTTC; CDR3aa: CASSLERGQETQYF
v_gene: TRBV5-5; abundance: NA; j_gene: TRBJ1-2; d_gene: TRBD1; CDR3nt: TGTGCCAGCAGCTTGGAAGGGGGACAGCAGCTCTATGGCTACACCTTC; CDR3aa: CASSLEGGQQLYGYTF
v_gene: TRBV7-8; abundance: NA; j_gene: TRBJ2-5; d_gene: NA; CDR3nt: TGTGCCTCTTCACAGGGAAGAATTGTGGAGACCCAGTACTTC; CDR3aa: CASSQGRIVETQYF
v_gene: TRBV19; abundance: NA; j_gene: TRBJ1-6; d_gene: NA; CDR3nt: TGTGCCAGTAGTATACAGGAGGGGCGTAATTCACCCCTCCACTTT; CDR3aa: CASSIQEGRNSPLHF
v_gene: TRBV9; abundance: NA; j_gene: TRBJ2-1; d_gene: NA; CDR3nt: TGTGCCAGCAGCCCCGTGTCCGGGTTGGGTGAGCAGTTCTTC; CDR3aa: CASSPVSGLGEQFF
v_gene: TRBV18; abundance: NA; j_gene: TRBJ1-5; d_gene: NA; CDR3nt: TGTGCCAGCTCACCCGTCAAGGGAGGGAGCAATCAGCCCCAGCATTTT; CDR3aa: CASSPVKGGSNQPQHF
v_gene: TRBV18; abundance: NA; j_gene: TRBJ2-3; d_gene: TRBD1; CDR3nt: TGTGCCAGCTCACCGGGGAGGAGGACAGGGGCCCTCACAGATACGCAGTATTTT; CDR3aa: CASSPGRRTGALTDTQYF
v_gene: TRBV3-1/TRBV3-2; abundance: NA; j_gene: TRBJ1-6; d_gene: NA; CDR3nt: TGTGCCAGCAGCTCCGGGACACAGAATTCACCCCTCCACTTT; CDR3aa: CASSSGTQNSPLHF
v_gene: TRBV30; abundance: NA; j_gene: TRBJ2-1; d_gene: NA; CDR3nt: TGTGCCTGGAGTAACAATTTCAATGAGCAGTTCTTC; CDR3aa: CAWSNNFNEQFF
v_gene: TRBV5-1; abundance: NA; j_gene: TRBJ2-5; d_gene: NA; CDR3nt: TGCGCCAGCAGCTTACCGGAGACGGAGACCCAGTACTTC; CDR3aa: CASSLPETETQYF
v_gene: TRBV12-3/TRBV12-4; abundance: NA; j_gene: TRBJ1-1; d_gene: NA; CDR3nt: TGTGCCAGCAGTGAGGGAGGGGGTGAAGCTTTCTTT; CDR3aa: CASSEGGGEAFF
v_gene: TRBV5-6; abundance: NA; j_gene: TRBJ2-7; d_gene: TRBD1; CDR3nt: TGTGCCAGCAGCTCACCTTCCGGGACAGGGGTCCCCGAGCAGTACTTC; CDR3aa: CASSSPSGTGVPEQYF
v_gene: TRBV30; abundance: few; j_gene: TRBJ2-7; d_gene: NA; CDR3nt: TGTGCCTGCCAGGCGGGACCTCCTATGGGCGAGCAGTACTTC; CDR3aa: CACQAGPPMGEQYF
v_gene: TRBV19; abundance: few; j_gene: TRBJ2-7; d_gene: NA; CDR3nt: TGTGCCAGTAGTTCGGACAGCCTCTCCTACGAGCAGTACTTC; CDR3aa: CASSSDSLSYEQYF
v_gene: TRBV11-2; abundance: NA; j_gene: TRBJ2-7; d_gene: NA; CDR3nt: TGTGCCAGCAGCTTACTGGCCACCTACGAGCAGTACTTC; CDR3aa: CASSLLATYEQYF
v_gene: TRBV30; abundance: NA; j_gene: TRBJ1-4; d_gene: NA; CDR3nt: TGTGCCTGGAGTGTAGGGGCAGGCACAGGGGAAAAACTGTTTTTT; CDR3aa: CAWSVGAGTGEKLFF
v_gene: TRBV4-1; abundance: NA; j_gene: TRBJ1-3; d_gene: NA; CDR3nt: TGCGCCAGCAGCAACGGGGTCTCTGGAAACACCATATATTTT; CDR3aa: CASSNGVSGNTIYF
v_gene: TRBV6-2/TRBV6-3; abundance: NA; j_gene: TRBJ1-2; d_gene: NA; CDR3nt: TGTGCCAGCAGTTACTCGGCAGGAGGGTATGGCTACACCTTC; CDR3aa: CASSYSAGGYGYTF